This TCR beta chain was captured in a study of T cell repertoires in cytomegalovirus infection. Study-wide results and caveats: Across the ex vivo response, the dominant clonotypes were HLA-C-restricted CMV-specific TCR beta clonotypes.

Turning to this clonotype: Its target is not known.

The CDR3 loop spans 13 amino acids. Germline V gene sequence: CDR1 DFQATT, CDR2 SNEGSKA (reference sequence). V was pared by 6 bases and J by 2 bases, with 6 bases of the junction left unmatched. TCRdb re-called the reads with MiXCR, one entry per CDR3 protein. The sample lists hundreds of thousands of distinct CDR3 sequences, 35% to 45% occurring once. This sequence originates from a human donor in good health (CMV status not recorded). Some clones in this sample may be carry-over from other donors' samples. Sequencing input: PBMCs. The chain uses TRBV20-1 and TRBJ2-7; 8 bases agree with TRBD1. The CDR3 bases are TGCAGTGCGTATCCGGGACAGGCCTACGAGCAGTACTTC. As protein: CSAYPGQAYEQYF.